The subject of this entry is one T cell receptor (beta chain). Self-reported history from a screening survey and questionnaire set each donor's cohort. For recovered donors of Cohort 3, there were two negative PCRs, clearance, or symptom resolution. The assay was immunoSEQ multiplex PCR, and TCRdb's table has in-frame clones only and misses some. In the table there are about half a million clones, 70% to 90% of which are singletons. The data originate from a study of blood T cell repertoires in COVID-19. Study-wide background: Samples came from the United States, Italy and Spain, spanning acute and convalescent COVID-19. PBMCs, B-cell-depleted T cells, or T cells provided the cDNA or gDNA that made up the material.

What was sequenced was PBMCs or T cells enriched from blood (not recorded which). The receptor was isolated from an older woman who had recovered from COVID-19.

CDR3 nucleotides: TGCGCCAGCAGCCAAGGTGGACAGGGTGGATTAGGAGCTTTCTTT. As protein: CASSQGGQGGLGAFF. The rearrangement uses TRBV4-1 and TRBJ1-1; TRBD1 agrees at 8 bases. Germline V gene data show CDR1 as MGHRA and CDR2 as YSYEKL. J was trimmed by 10 bases and V by 1 base; bases with no gene match: 11. This CDR3 comprises 15 residues.